What follows are 10 T cell receptor beta chains derived from one specimen sequenced in a study of CD8+ T cells in alopecia areata. Once RNA had been extracted, it was reverse transcribed into cDNA to act as the sequencing template. Clones were read by immunoSEQ multiplex PCR, and TCRdb kept only the in-frame ones, dropping some. The sample lists 65,000 to 95,000 clones, roughly 47% seen once, with under 6.5% in the top ten. The sequenced sample consisted of NKG2D-high CD8+ T cells sorted from blood. The receptors derive from a human donor with alopecia areata.

CDR3 sequence reads: CSVSLTGELFF. The CDR3 coding sequence is TGCAGCGTCTCCTTGACCGGGGAGCTGTTTTTT. The genes are TRBV29-1 and TRBJ2-2, with D uncertain. CDR1 SQVTM and CDR2 ANQGSEA come from the germline V gene. The CDR3 contains 11 residues. The V and J ends lost 6 bases and 5 bases respectively, with 7 bases between them.

V and J are TRBV27 and TRBJ2-3; D uncertain. CDR1 is MNHEY, CDR2 SMNVEV, per germline (reference sequence). The CDR3 length is 11 residues. The V end lost 10 bases, the J end lost 2 bases, and 7 bases lay between the germline ends. The CDR3 region is CATYDTDTQYF. The CDR3 DNA sequence: TGTGCCACCTACGACACAGATACGCAGTATTTT.

The CDR3 DNA reads TGTGCCAGCAGCCAATATCCCCGCGACTCTGGGGCCAACGTCCTGACTTTC. Amino acid sequence: CASSQYPRDSGANVLTF. The chain combines TRBV7-9 with TRBJ2-6; the D is unclear. Looked up from germline, CDR1 is SEHNR and CDR2 is FQNEAQ (reference sequence). The V end was cut by 5 bases, the J end by 0 bases, with 14 bases between. The CDR3 covers 17 residues. Full variable domain (missing parts from reference TRBV7-9 and TRBJ2-6): DTGVSQNPRHKITKRGQNVTFRCDPISEHNRLYWYRQTLGQGPEFLTYFQNEAQLEKSRLLSDRFSAERPKGSFSTLEIQRTEQGDSAMYLCASSQYPRDSGANVLTFGAGSRLTVL.

This clone was observed a few times. For the CDR3, the DNA is TGTGCCAGTAGTTCGCCAAGCGAGCAGTACTTC. Translation: CASSSPSEQYF. The chain joins TRBV19 to TRBJ2-7; D is ambiguous. The ends were cut back, 5 bases at V and 6 bases at J, with 8 bases in the middle. The CDR3 totals 11 residues. CDR1 and CDR2 (germline): LNHDA, SQIVND (reference sequence).

This clone has a handful of counts. The chain joins TRBV14 to TRBJ2-1; no clear D gene. Germline V gene data show CDR1 as SGHDN and CDR2 as FVKESK. V lost 2 bases, J lost 8 bases, and 13 bases lay in between. The CDR3 extends over 14 amino acids. This CDR3 is CASSQLYLSDEQFF. The CDR3 bases are TGTGCCAGCAGCCAACTCTACCTTTCCGATGAGCAGTTCTTC.

The chain employs TRBV15 and TRBJ2-3; TRBD2 agrees at 9 bases. Germline V gene lookup returns CDR1 LNHNV and CDR2 YYDKDF (reference sequence). The V and J ends lost 5 bases and 1 base, in that order; junction bases with no gene match: 4. The CDR3 has 15 amino acids. The CDR3: CATSPIAGGTDTQYF. Written as DNA, the CDR3 is TGTGCCACCAGCCCGATAGCGGGGGGCACAGATACGCAGTATTTT.

This clone occurred a few times. DNA of the CDR3: TGCAGCGTTGAAGATCAGGGCGGGAGGGCATACAATGAGCAGTTCTTC. It yields the protein CSVEDQGGRAYNEQFF. The chain uses TRBV29-1 and TRBJ2-1; TRBD2 agrees at 9 bases. CDR1 and CDR2 from the germline V gene are SQVTM and ANQGSEA. The CDR3 has 16 amino acids. The V gene end was trimmed by 0 bases and the J gene end by 4 bases; junction bases not matched to a gene: 7.

This clone has a handful of counts. This chain links TRBV19 with TRBJ2-7, with TRBD1 identical over 8 bases. The germline V gene has CDR1 LNHDA and CDR2 SQIVND (reference sequence). V lost 7 bases, J lost 1 base, and 6 bases stayed unmatched. The CDR3 totals 14 residues. As DNA, the CDR3 is TGTGCCAGTACTGCCGGGACAGGATCCTACGAGCAGTACTTC. Encoded protein: CASTAGTGSYEQYF.

This clone was found a few times. The chain carries TRBV4-3 and TRBJ1-1; D not certain. The V end was cut by 2 bases, the J end by 1 base, with 5 bases between. Germline CDR1 reads LGHNA; CDR2 reads YSLEER. The CDR3 extends over 13 amino acids. As DNA, the CDR3 is TGCGCCAGCAGCCAATCCTGGAACACTGAAGCTTTCTTT. This gives the protein CASSQSWNTEAFF.

The V gene is TRBV30, the J gene TRBJ2-7; TRBD1 matches 7 bases. Germline V gene sequence: CDR1 GTSNPN, CDR2 SVGIG (reference sequence). The CDR3 extends over 14 amino acids. Trimming at V came to 1 base and at J to 5 bases, leaving 8 bases not matched to a gene. The CDR3 spells CAWSATTGFHEQYF. The DNA of the CDR3 is TGTGCCTGGAGTGCCACGACAGGGTTCCACGAGCAGTACTTC.